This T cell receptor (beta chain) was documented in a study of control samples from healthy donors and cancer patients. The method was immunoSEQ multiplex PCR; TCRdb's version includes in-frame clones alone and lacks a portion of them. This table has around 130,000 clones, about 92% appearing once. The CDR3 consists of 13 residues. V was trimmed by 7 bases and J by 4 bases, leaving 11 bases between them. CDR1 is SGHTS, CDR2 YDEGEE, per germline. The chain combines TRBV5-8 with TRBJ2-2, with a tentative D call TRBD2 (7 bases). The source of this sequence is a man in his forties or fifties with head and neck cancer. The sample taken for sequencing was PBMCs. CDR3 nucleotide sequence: TGTGCCAGCCAAGGGGGGGGCACCGGGGAGCTGTTTTTT. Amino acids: CASQGGGTGELFF.